These 14 T cell receptor beta chains came from one sample sequenced in a study of shared clonotypes between healthy human individuals. Produced via immunoSEQ multiplex PCR; TCRdb's table is partial and in-frame only. The table lists around 530,000 clones, around 78% of them singletons. Sample: PBMCs. These receptors were collected from a woman between 40 and 50 years old in good health. Some clones in this sample may be carry-over from other donors' samples.

The J gene is TRBJ1-1, the V gene TRBV2, with D unresolved. V gave up 7 bases and J gave up 1 base, with 10 bases separating them. The CDR3 extends over 13 amino acids. CDR1 and CDR2 (germline): SNHLY, FYNNEI. CDR3 sequence (DNA): TGTGCCAGCAATACAGAACGGAACACTGAAGCTTTCTTT. Protein product: CASNTERNTEAFF.

The CDR3 DNA reads as TGCGCCAGCAGTCTCCTAATCCGGGCCCCTGAGGATCAGCCCCAGCATTTT. Protein: CASSLLIRAPEDQPQHF. The chain links TRBV23-1 to TRBJ1-5; D is unclear. TRBV23-1 carries the ORF label, with uncertain function. The CDR3 is 17 residues long. V lost 4 bases, J lost 5 bases, and 21 bases lay in between.

The chain has TRBV5-6 and TRBJ2-3, with TRBD1 matching 7 bases. The junction had 11 bases not matched to a gene; V was cut back by 1 base and J by 0 bases. The CDR3 is 18 amino acids. Germline V gives CDR1 SGHDT, CDR2 YYEEEE. The CDR3 protein is CASSLKLLAGGSTDTQYF. In nucleotides, the CDR3 is TGTGCCAGCAGCTTGAAGTTGTTGGCAGGGGGAAGCACAGATACGCAGTATTTT.

The rearrangement joins TRBV28 to TRBJ2-7, with a weak D call TRBD2 (6 bases). CDR3 size: 12 residues. Trimming pared 5 bases from V and 7 bases from J, leaving 12 bases between. CDR1 and CDR2 (germline): MDHEN, SYDVKM. The CDR3 loop reads CASSRQGLEQYF. The CDR3, as DNA: TGTGCCAGCAGTCGGCAGGGACTTGAGCAGTACTTC. Complete variable domain (other parts from reference TRBV28 and TRBJ2-7): DVKVTQSSRYLVKRTGEKVFLECVQDMDHENMFWYRQDPGLGLRLIYFSYDVKMKEKGDIPEGYSVSREKKERFSLILESASTNQTSMYLCASSRQGLEQYFGPGTRLTVT.

This clone was seen more than once but under ten times. The chain joins TRBV7-8 to TRBJ1-1, with D tentatively TRBD1 (6 bases). The germline CDR1 and CDR2 sequences are SGHVS and FQNEAQ. CDR3 size: 14 residues. With 2 bases removed from V and 4 bases from J, the gap between germline ends came to 11 bases. This CDR3 is CASSLPGAVTEAFF. CDR3 coding DNA: TGTGCCAGCAGCTTACCGGGGGCGGTCACTGAAGCTTTCTTT.

The chain employs TRBV5-4 and TRBJ2-3, with 9 nucleotides matching TRBD2. Germline lookup yields CDR1 SGHNT and CDR2 YYREEE (reference sequence). There are 15 residues in the CDR3. V dropped 3 bases and J dropped 1; count of bases not matched to a gene: 3. CDR3 amino acids: CASSSQREGTDTQYF. CDR3 DNA: TGTGCCAGCAGCTCCCAGCGGGAGGGCACAGATACGCAGTATTTT.

Concerning this clone itself: Other nucleotide sequences from this sample produce the same CDR3. The chain carries TRBV2 and TRBJ2-7; no definite D call. The CDR3 spans 10 residues. V gave up 8 bases and J gave up 3 bases, with 5 bases separating them. Germline CDR1 SNHLY, CDR2 FYNNEI. The CDR3 DNA reads as TGTGCCAGCGGAGACTACGAGCAGTACTTC. Translating gives CASGDYEQYF.

The chain links TRBV7-8 to TRBJ1-1; 8 bases line up with TRBD1. Germline values: CDR1 SGHVS, CDR2 FQNEAQ. This CDR3 contains 15 residues. V dropped 2 bases and J dropped 1; count of bases not matched to a gene: 3. Written as DNA, the CDR3 is TGTGCCAGCAGCTTACAGGGGGCAGAGAACACTGAAGCTTTCTTT. This gives the protein CASSLQGAENTEAFF.

The chain joins TRBV5-6 to TRBJ1-5; 8 nucleotides agree with TRBD1. Germline CDR1 SGHDT, CDR2 YYEEEE. CDR3 length: 14 amino acids. Trimming cost V 0 bases and J 6 bases; bases outside gene matches: 2. The CDR3 DNA follows: TGTGCCAGCAGCTTGGGACAGGGGAGTCAGCCCCAGCATTTT. Its translation is CASSLGQGSQPQHF. The full variable domain, rest sourced from reference TRBV5-6 and TRBJ1-5, is DAGVTQSPTHLIKTRGQQVTLRCSPKSGHDTVSWYQQALGQGPQFIFQYYEEEERQRGNFPDRFSGHQFPNYSSELNVNALLLGDSALYLCASSLGQGSQPQHFGDGTRLSIL.

This clone occurred a few times. The chain recombines TRBV19 with TRBJ1-5; D gene uncertain. V lost 6 bases, J lost 4 bases, and 13 bases lay in between. Germline V gene data show CDR1 as LNHDA and CDR2 as SQIVND (reference sequence). The CDR3 loop spans 14 amino acids. The CDR3, as DNA: TGTGCCAGTAGGGACTCACCAGGAAATCAGCCCCAGCATTTT. It is translated as CASRDSPGNQPQHF.

The chain employs TRBV19 and TRBJ1-5, with 11 bases that match TRBD1. Looked up from germline, CDR1 is LNHDA and CDR2 is SQIVND (reference sequence). Trimming removed 10 bases from V and 3 bases from J; junction bases left unmatched: 5. CDR3 length equals 14 residues. Here the CDR3 DNA reads TGTGCCACTAGGACAGGGGGCCCCAATCAGCCCCAGCATTTT. Translation: CATRTGGPNQPQHF.

J is TRBJ1-5 and V is TRBV7-8; possibly TRBD1 for D (5 bases). V lost 0 bases and J 2 bases, leaving 8 bases between the germline ends. The germline gives CDR1 SGHVS, CDR2 FQNEAQ. There are 15 residues in the CDR3. The CDR3 reads CASSLAGDGNQPQHF. Written as DNA, the CDR3 is TGTGCCAGCAGCTTAGCCGGGGACGGCAATCAGCCCCAGCATTTT.

This clone has a single count. The CDR3 reads CASSIIAGGSYEQYF. The DNA of the CDR3 is TGTGCCAGTAGTATCATAGCGGGAGGCTCCTACGAGCAGTACTTC. The chain combines TRBV19 with TRBJ2-7, with 10 bases fitting TRBD2. V dropped 3 bases and J dropped 0; count of bases not matched to a gene: 2. This CDR3 spans 15 amino acids. Germline CDR1 and CDR2: LNHDA and SQIVND (reference sequence).

This rearrangement joins TRBV6-5 to TRBJ2-7, with TRBD2 as a possible D gene (5 bases). Per germline, CDR1 MNHEY and CDR2 SVGAGI. Trimming removed 3 bases at V and 6 bases at J, with 9 bases between. This CDR3 is 12 amino acids long. CDR3 coding DNA: TGTGCCAGCAGTTATGAGGGCGGCGAGCAGTACTTC. Its translation is CASSYEGGEQYF.